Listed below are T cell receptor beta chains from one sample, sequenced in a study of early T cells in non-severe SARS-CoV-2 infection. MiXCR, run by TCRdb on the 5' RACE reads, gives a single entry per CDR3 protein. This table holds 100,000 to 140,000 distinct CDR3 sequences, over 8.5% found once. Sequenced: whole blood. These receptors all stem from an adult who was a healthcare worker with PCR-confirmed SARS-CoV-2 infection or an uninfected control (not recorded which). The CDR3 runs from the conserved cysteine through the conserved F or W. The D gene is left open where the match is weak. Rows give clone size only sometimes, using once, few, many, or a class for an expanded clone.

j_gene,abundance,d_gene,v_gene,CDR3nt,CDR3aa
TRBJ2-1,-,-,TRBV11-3,TGTGCCAGCAGCCCGATGGGGGCCAATCATGAGCAGTTCTTC,CASSPMGANHEQFF
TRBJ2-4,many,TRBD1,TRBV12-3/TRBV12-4,TGTGCCAGCAAGACAGGGAAGAACATTCAGTACTTC,CASKTGKNIQYF
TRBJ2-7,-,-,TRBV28,TGTGCCAGCATGTATTCAGAGGCATCCTACGAGCAGTACTTC,CASMYSEASYEQYF
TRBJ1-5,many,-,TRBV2,TGTGCCAGCAGTGGGGGGCAGGGGACCCTAAATCAGCCCCAGCATTTT,CASSGGQGTLNQPQHF
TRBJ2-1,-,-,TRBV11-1,TGTGCCAGCAGCTTAAACAACAATGAGCAGTTCTTC,CASSLNNNEQFF
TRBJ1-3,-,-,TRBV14,TGTGCCAGCAGCCCTCCCTTGGGAAACACCATATATTTT,CASSPPLGNTIYF
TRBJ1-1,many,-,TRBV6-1,TGTGCCAGCAGTGAAACCAGGAACACTGAAGCTTTCTTT,CASSETRNTEAFF
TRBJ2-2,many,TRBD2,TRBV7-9,TGTGCCAGCAGCACCCAAGCGGGATCCACCGGGGAGCTGTTTTTT,CASSTQAGSTGELFF
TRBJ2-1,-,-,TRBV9,TGTGCCAGCAGCGTAAGAGGGATCAACAATGAGCAGTTCTTC,CASSVRGINNEQFF
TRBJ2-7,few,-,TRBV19,TGTGCCAGTAGCAAGGGACCTCTCTACGAGCAGTACTTC,CASSKGPLYEQYF
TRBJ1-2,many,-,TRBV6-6,TGTGCCAGCGTAATGGGTGCACCCTATGGCTACACCTTC,CASVMGAPYGYTF
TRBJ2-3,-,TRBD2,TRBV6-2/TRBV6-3,TGTGCCAGCAAGGGTCGGCGGGAGGTCCCAGATACGCAGTATTTT,CASKGRREVPDTQYF
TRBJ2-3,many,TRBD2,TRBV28,TGTGCCAGCAGACCTCTAGCGGCTAGCACAGATACGCAGTATTTT,CASRPLAASTDTQYF
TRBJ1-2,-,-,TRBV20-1,TGCAGTGCTAGAGGCCCGACAGATTATGGCTACACCTTC,CSARGPTDYGYTF
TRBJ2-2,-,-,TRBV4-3,TGCGCCAGCAGTAGACAGAGGAACACCGGGGAGCTGTTTTTT,CASSRQRNTGELFF
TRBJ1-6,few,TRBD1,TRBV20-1,TGCAGTGCTAGTCCCGGCGGTGCAGGGGGCGTTTCACCCCTCCACTTT,CSASPGGAGGVSPLHF
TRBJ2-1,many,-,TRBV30,TGTGCCTGGAGTGTACCCAATGAGCAGTTCTTC,CAWSVPNEQFF